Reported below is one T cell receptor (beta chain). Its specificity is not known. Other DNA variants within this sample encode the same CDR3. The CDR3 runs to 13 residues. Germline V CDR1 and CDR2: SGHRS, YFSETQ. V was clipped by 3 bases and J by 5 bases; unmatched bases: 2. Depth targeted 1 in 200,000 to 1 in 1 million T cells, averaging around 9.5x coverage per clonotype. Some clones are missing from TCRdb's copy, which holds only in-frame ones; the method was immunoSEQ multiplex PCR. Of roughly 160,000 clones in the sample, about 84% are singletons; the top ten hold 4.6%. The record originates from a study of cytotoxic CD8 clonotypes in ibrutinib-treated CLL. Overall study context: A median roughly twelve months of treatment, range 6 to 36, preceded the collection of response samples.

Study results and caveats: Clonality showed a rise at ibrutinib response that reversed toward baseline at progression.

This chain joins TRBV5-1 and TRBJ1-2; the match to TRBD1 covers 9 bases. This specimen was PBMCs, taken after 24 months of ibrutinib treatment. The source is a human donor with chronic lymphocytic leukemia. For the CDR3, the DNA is TGCGCCAGCAGCTCCGGACAGGGGTATGGCTACACCTTC. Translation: CASSSGQGYGYTF.